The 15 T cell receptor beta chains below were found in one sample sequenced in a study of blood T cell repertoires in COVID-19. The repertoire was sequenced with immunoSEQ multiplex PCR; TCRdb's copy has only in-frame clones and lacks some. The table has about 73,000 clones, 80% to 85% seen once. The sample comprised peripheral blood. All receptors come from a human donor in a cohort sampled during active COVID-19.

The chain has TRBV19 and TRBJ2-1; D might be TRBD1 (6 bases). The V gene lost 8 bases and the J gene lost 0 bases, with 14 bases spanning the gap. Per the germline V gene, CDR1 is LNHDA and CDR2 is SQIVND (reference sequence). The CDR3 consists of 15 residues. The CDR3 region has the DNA TGTGCCAGTCGACAAACAGGGAGCTCCTACAATGAGCAGTTCTTC. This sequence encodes CASRQTGSSYNEQFF.

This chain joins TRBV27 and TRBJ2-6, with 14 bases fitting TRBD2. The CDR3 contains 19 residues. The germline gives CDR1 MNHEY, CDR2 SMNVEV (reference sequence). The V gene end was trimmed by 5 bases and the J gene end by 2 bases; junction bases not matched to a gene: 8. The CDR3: CASSTKPGLAGAGANVLTF. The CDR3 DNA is TGTGCCAGCAGTACAAAACCGGGACTAGCGGGGGCTGGGGCCAACGTCCTGACTTTC.

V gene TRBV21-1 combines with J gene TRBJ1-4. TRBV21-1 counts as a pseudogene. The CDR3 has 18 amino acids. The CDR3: CASSKALCSRTTNEKLFF. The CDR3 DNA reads TGTGCCAGCAGCAAAGCGCTTTGTAGCAGAACAACTAATGAAAAACTGTTTTTT.

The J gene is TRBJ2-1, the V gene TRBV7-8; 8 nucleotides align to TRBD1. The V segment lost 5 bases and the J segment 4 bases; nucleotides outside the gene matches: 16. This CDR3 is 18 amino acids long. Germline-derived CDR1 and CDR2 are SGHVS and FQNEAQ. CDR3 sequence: CASSLNHPGGKSYNEQFF. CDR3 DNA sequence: TGTGCCAGCAGCCTTAACCATCCAGGGGGCAAATCGTACAATGAGCAGTTCTTC.

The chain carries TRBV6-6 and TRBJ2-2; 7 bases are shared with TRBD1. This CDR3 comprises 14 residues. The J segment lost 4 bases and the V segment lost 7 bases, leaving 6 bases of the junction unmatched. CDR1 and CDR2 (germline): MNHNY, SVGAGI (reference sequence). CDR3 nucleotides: TGTGCCAGCAAAGACAGGGTGGGCACCGGGGAGCTGTTTTTT. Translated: CASKDRVGTGELFF.

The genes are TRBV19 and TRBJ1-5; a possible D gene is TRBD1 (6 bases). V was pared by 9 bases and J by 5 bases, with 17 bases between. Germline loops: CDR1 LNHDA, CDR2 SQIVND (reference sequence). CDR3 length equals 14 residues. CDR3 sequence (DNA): TGTGCCAGCGGGGGGGCGGCGTTTTATCAGCCCCAGCATTTT. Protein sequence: CASGGAAFYQPQHF.

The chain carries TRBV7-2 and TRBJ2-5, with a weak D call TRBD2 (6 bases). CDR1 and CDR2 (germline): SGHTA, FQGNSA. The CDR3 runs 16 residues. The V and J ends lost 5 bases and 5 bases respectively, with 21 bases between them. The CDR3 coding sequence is TGTGCCAGCAGCAAGAACCCGGGTGCGGGGACGGAGACCCAGTACTTC. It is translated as CASSKNPGAGTETQYF.

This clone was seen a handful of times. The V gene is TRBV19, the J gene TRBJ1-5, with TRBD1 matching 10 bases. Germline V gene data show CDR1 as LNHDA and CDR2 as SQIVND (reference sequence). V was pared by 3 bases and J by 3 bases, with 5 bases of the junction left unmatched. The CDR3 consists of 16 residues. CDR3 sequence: CASSIKDRGNNQPQHF. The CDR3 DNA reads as TGTGCCAGTAGTATCAAGGACAGGGGGAACAATCAGCCCCAGCATTTT.

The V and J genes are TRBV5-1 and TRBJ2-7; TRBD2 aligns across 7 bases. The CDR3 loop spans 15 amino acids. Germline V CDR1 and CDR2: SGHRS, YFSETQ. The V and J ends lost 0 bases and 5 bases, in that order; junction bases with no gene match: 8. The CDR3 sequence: CASSLDGGKRNEQYF. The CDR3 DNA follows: TGCGCCAGCAGCTTGGACGGGGGGAAACGGAACGAGCAGTACTTC. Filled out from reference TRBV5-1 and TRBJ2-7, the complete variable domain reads KAGVTQTPRYLIKTRGQQVTLSCSPISGHRSVSWYQQTPGQGLQFLFEYFSETQRNKGNFPGRFSGRQFSNSRSEMNVSTLELGDSALYLCASSLDGGKRNEQYFGPGTRLTVT.

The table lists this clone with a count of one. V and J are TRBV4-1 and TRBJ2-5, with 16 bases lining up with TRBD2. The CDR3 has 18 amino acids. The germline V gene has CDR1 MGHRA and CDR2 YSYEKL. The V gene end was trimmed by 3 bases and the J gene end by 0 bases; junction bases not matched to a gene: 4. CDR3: CASSQGLAGGPDQETQYF. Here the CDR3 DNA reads TGCGCCAGCAGCCAGGGACTAGCGGGGGGGCCGGACCAAGAGACCCAGTACTTC.

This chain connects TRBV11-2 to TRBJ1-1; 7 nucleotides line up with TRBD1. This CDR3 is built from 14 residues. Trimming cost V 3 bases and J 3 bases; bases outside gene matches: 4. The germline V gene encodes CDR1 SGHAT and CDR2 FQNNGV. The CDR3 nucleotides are TGTGCCAGCAGCTTGACAGGGCGGGACACTGAAGCTTTCTTT. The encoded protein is CASSLTGRDTEAFF.

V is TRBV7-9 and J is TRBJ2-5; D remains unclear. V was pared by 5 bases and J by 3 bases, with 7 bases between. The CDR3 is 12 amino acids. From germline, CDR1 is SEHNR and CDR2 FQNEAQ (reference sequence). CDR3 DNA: TGTGCCAGCAGCCCCTTAGAAGAGACCCAGTACTTC. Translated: CASSPLEETQYF.

DNA for the CDR3: TGTGCCAGCAGCCGTAAGGACAGGGGAGCGTCACCCCTCCACTTT. Translating gives CASSRKDRGASPLHF. V is TRBV21-1 and J is TRBJ1-6; no DNA check was done on the table's D call, TRBD1. TRBV21-1 is a pseudogene segment. The CDR3 is 15 amino acids.

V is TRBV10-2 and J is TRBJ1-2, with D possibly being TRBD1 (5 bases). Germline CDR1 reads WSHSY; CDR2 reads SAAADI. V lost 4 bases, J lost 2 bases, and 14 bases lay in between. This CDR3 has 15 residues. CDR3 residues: CASSVSPQGNYGYTF. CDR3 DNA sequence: TGCGCCAGCAGTGTATCCCCCCAGGGCAACTATGGCTACACCTTC.

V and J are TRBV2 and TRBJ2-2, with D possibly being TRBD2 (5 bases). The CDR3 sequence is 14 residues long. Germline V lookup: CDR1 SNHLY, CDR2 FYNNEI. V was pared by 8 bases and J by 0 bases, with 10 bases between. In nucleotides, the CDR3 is TGTGCCAGCCGTAGAGGGACGAACACCGGGGAGCTGTTTTTT. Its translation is CASRRGTNTGELFF.